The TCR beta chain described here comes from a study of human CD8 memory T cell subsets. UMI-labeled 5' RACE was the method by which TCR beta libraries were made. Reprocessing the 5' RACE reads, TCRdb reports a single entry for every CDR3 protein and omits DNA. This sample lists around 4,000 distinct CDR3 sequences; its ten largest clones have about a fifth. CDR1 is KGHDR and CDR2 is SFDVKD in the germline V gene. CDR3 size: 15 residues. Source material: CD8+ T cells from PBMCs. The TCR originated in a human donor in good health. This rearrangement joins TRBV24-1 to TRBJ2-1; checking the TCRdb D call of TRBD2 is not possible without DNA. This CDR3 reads CATSEKTSGRREQFF.